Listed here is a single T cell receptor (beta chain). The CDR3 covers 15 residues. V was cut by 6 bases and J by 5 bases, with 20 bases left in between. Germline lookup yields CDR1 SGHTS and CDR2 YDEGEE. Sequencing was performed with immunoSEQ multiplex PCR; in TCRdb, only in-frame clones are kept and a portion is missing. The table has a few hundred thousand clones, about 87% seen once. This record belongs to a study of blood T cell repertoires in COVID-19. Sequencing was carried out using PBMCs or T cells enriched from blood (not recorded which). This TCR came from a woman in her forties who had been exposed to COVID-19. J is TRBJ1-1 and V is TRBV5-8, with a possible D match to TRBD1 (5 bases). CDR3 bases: TGTGCCAGCACCCAAGTGCGGGACCTGAGGACTGAAGCTTTCTTT. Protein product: CASTQVRDLRTEAFF. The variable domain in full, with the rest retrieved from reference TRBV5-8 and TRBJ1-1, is EAGVTQSPTHLIKTRGQQATLRCSPISGHTSVYWYQQALGLGLQFLLWYDEGEERNRGNFPPRFSGRQFPNYSSELNVNALELEDSALYLCASTQVRDLRTEAFFGQGTRLTVV.